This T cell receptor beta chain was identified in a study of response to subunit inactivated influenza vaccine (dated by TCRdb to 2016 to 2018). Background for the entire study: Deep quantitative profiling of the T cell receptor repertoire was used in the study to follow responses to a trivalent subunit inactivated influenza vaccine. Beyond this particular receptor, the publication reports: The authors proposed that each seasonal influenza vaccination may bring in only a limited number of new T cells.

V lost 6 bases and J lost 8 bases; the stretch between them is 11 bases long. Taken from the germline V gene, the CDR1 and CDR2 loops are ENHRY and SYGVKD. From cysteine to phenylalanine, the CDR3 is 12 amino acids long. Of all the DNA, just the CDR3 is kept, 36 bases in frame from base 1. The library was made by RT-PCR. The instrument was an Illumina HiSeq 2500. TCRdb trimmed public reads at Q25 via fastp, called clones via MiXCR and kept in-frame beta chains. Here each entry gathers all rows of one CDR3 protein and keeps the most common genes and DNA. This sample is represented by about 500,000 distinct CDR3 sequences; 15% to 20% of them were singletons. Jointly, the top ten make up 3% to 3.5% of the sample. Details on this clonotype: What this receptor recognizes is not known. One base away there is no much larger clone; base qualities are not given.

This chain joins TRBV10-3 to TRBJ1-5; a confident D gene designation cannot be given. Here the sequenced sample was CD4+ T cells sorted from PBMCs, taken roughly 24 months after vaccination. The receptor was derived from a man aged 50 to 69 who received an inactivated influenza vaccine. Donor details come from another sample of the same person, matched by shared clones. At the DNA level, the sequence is TGTGCCATCAGCGATCAGAAAGAGCCCCAGCATTTT. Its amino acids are CAISDQKEPQHF.